This T cell receptor beta chain was captured in a study of memory CD4+ T cells and cytomegalovirus serostatus. About this clone itself: The target antigen is unknown.

Single viable CD3+CD4+CD8-CD45RO+ cells were sorted as the memory CD4+ T cells. There are 15 residues in the CDR3. Germline V gene data show CDR1 as MNHEY and CDR2 as SMNVEV (reference sequence). Germline trimming cut 4 bases from V and 5 bases from J; bases unmatched to any gene: 9. Clones were read by immunoSEQ multiplex PCR, and TCRdb kept only the in-frame ones, dropping some. The table lists 50,000 to 75,000 clones, 75% to 85% of them singletons, with about 0.88% in the top ten. Study-wide results and caveats: Repertoires predicted CMV serostatus with median bootstrapped AUC of about 0.94.

Sequencing was carried out using memory CD4+ T cells from blood. The TCR originated in an adult in good health and CMV-seronegative. V gene TRBV27 combines with J gene TRBJ2-5, with 8 positions matching TRBD2. The CDR3: CASSSVAGSVETQYF. CDR3 sequence (DNA): TGTGCCAGCAGTTCTGTAGCGGGATCGGTCGAGACCCAGTACTTC.